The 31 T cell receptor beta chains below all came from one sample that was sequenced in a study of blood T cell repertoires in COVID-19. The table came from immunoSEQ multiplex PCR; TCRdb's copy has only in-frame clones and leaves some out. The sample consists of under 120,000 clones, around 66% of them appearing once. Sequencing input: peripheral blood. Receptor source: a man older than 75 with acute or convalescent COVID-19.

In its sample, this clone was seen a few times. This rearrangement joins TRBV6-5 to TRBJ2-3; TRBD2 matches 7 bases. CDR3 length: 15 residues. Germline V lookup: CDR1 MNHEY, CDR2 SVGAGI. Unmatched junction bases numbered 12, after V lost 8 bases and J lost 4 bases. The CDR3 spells CASDDSGFGSDTQYF. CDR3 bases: TGTGCCAGCGACGATAGCGGGTTTGGATCAGATACGCAGTATTTT.

This CDR3 is CSVGAGNYEQYF. The CDR3 DNA sequence: TGCAGCGTTGGCGCGGGGAACTACGAGCAGTACTTC. The chain employs TRBV29-1 and TRBJ2-7; TRBD2 is a possible D gene (6 bases). The CDR3 has 12 amino acids. Between the trimmed V and J ends, which lost 4 bases and 3 bases, there was a span of 10 bases. Per germline, CDR1 SQVTM and CDR2 ANQGSEA.

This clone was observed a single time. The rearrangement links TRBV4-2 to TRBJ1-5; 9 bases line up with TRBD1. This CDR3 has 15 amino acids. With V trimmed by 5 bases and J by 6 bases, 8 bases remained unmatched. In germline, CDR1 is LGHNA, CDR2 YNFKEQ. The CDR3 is CASSVGTGFGQPQHF. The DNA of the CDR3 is TGTGCCAGCAGCGTGGGGACAGGGTTTGGTCAGCCCCAGCATTTT.

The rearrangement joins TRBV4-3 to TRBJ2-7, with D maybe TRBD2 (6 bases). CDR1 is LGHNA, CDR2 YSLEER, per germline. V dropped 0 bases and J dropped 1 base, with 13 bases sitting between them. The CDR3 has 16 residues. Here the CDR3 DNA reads TGCGCCAGCAGCCAAGACTGGACGAGCGGGTCCTACGAGCAGTACTTC. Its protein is CASSQDWTSGSYEQYF.

The CDR3 protein is CASSVDSPLAGVSSQYF. The CDR3 DNA is TGTGCCAGCAGCGTAGATTCTCCTCTAGCGGGAGTAAGTTCGCAGTATTTT. The chain is built from TRBV9 and TRBJ2-3; 10 bases match TRBD2. The CDR3 covers 17 residues. The ends lost 0 bases at V and 10 bases at J; junction bases unmatched: 14. Germline values: CDR1 SGDLS, CDR2 YYNGEE.

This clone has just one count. This CDR3 reads CASSPGQGGDTEAFF. Here the CDR3 DNA reads TGTGCCAGCAGCCCAGGCCAGGGTGGAGACACTGAAGCTTTCTTT. V gene TRBV7-9 combines with J gene TRBJ1-1; TRBD1 might be the D (5 bases). The CDR3 consists of 15 residues. The V gene's germline CDR1 is SEHNR and CDR2 FQNEAQ (reference sequence). The ends were cut back, 5 bases at V and 3 bases at J, with 16 bases in the middle.

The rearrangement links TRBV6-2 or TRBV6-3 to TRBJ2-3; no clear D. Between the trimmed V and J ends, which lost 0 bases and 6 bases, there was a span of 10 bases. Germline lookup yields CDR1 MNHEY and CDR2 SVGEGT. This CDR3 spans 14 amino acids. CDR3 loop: CASSYSPFGDTQYF. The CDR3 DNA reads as TGTGCCAGCAGTTACTCTCCCTTCGGGGATACGCAGTATTTT.

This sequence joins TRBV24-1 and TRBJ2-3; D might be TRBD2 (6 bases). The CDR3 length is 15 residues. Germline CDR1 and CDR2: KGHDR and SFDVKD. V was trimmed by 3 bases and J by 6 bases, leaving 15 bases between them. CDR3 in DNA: TGTGCCACCAGTGATCGGAGGGAGGAGCGGGATACGCAGTATTTT. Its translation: CATSDRREERDTQYF.

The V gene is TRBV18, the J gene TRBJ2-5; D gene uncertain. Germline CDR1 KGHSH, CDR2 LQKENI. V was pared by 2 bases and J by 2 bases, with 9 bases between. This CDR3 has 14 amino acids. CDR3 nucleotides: TGTGCCAGCTCACCAACAGTCAATCAAGAGACCCAGTACTTC. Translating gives CASSPTVNQETQYF.

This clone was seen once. The CDR3 nucleotides are TGTGCCAGTAGGACAAAAGGACGGGGCTCCTACAATGAGCAGTTCTTC. Its translation: CASRTKGRGSYNEQFF. The chain employs TRBV19 and TRBJ2-1; possibly TRBD2 for D (5 bases). V was cut by 6 bases and J by 0 bases, with 15 bases left in between. There are 16 residues in the CDR3. CDR1 LNHDA and CDR2 SQIVND come from the germline V gene (reference sequence).

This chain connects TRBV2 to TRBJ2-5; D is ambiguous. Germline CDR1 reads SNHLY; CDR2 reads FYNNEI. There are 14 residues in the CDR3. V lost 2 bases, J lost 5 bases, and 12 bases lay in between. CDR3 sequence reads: CASSEPGHSETQYF. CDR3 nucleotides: TGTGCCAGCAGTGAACCTGGGCATTCGGAGACCCAGTACTTC.

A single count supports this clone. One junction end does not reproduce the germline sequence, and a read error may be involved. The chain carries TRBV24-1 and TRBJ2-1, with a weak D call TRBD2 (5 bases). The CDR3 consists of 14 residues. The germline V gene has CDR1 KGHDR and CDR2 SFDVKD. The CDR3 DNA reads TGTGCCACCAGTGACTGGAGTGACTACAATGAGCTGTTCTTC. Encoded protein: CATSDWSDYNELFF.

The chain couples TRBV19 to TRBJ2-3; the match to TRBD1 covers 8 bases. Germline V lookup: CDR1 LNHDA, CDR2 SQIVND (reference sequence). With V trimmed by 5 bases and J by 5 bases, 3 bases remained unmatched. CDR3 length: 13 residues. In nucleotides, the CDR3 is TGTGCCAGTAGTTCCACAGGGGGAGATACGCAGTATTTT. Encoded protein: CASSSTGGDTQYF.

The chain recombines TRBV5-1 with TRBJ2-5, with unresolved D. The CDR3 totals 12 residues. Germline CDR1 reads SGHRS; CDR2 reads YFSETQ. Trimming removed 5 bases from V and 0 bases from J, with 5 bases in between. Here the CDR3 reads CASSDNQETQYF. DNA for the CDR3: TGCGCCAGCAGTGACAACCAAGAGACCCAGTACTTC.

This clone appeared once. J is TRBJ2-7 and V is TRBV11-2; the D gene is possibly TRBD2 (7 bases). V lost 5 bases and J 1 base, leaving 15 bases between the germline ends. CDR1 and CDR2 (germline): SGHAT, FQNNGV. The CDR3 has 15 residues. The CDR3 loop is CASSPRTRGSYEQYF. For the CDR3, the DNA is TGTGCCAGCAGCCCAAGGACTAGGGGGTCCTACGAGCAGTACTTC. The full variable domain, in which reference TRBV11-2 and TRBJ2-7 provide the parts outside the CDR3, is EAGVAQSPRYKIIEKRQSVAFWCNPISGHATLYWYQQILGQGPKLLIQFQNNGVVDDSQLPKDRFSAERLKGVDSTLKIQPAKLEDSAVYLCASSPRTRGSYEQYFGPGTRLTVT.

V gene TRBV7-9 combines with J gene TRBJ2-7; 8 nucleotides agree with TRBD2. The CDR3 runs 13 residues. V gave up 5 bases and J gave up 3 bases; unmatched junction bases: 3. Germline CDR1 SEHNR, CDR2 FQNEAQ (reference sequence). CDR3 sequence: CASSDGTSYEQYF. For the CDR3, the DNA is TGTGCCAGCAGCGACGGGACTAGCTACGAGCAGTACTTC.

For the CDR3, the DNA is TGTGCCAGTAGTACACCGCAGGGGGCTGTTGACTATGGCTACACCTTC. This translates into CASSTPQGAVDYGYTF. The genes are TRBV19 and TRBJ1-2; 8 positions agree with TRBD1. V lost 4 bases and J lost 3; bases outside the gene matches: 10. CDR3 size: 16 residues. Germline V lookup: CDR1 LNHDA, CDR2 SQIVND (reference sequence). The variable domain in full, with the rest retrieved from reference TRBV19 and TRBJ1-2, is DGGITQSPKYLFRKEGQNVTLSCEQNLNHDAMYWYRQDPGQGLRLIYYSQIVNDFQKGDIAEGYSVSREKKESFPLTVTSAQKNPTAFYLCASSTPQGAVDYGYTFGSGTRLTVV.

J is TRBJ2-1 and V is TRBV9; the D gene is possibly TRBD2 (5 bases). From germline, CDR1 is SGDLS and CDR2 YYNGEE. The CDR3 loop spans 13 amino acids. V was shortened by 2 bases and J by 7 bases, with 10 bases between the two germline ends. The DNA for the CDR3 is TGTGCCAGCAGCGTGGCTAGCAAAAATGAGCAGTTCTTC. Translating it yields CASSVASKNEQFF.

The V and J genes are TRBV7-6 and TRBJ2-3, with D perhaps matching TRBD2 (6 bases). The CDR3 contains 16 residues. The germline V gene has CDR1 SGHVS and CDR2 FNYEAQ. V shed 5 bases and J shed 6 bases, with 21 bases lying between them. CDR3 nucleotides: TGTGCCAGCAGCCAATCGAGCGTAGCGGCACGGGATACGCAGTATTTT. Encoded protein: CASSQSSVAARDTQYF.

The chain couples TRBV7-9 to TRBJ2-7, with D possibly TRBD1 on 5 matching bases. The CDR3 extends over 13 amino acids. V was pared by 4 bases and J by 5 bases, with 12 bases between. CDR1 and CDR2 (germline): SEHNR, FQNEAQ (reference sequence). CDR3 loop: CASSSQGSHEQYF. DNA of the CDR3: TGTGCCAGCAGCTCCCAGGGTTCTCACGAGCAGTACTTC.

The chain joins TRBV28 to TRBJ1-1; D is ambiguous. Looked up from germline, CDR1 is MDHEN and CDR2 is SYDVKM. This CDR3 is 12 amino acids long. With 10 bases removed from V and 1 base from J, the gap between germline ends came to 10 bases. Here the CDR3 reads CATINRNTEAFF. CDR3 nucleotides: TGTGCCACCATAAACAGGAACACTGAAGCTTTCTTT.

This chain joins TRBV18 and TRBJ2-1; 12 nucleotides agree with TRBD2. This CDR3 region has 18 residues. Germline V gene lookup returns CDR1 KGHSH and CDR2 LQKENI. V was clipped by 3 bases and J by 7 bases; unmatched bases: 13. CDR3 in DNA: TGTGCCAGCTCACCGGGGCTAGCGGGAGGGCCGAACGGAAATGAGCAGTTCTTC. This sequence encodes CASSPGLAGGPNGNEQFF.

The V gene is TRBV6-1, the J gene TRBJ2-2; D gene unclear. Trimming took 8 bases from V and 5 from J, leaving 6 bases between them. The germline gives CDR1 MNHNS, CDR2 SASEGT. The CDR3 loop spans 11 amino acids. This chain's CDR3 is CASLRTGELFF. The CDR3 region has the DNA TGTGCCAGCCTTAGAACCGGGGAGCTGTTTTTT.

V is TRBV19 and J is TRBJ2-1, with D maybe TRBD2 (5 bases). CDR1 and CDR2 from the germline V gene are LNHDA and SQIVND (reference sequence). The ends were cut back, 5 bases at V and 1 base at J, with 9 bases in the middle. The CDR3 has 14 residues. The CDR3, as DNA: TGTGCCAGTAGTGAAACTAGATCCTACAATGAGCAGTTCTTC. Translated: CASSETRSYNEQFF.

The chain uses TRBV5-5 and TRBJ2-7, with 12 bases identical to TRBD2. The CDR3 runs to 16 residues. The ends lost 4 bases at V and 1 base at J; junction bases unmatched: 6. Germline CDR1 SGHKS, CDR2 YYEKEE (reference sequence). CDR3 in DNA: TGTGCCAGCAGCCCTAGACTAGCGGGAGCTTCCTACGAGCAGTACTTC. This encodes CASSPRLAGASYEQYF.

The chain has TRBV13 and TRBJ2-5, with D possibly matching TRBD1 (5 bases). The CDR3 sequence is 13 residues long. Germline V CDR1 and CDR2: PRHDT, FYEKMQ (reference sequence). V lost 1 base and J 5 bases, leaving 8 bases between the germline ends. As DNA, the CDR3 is TGTGCCAGCAGCTTAGCAGGGAAGGAGACCCAGTACTTC. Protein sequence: CASSLAGKETQYF.

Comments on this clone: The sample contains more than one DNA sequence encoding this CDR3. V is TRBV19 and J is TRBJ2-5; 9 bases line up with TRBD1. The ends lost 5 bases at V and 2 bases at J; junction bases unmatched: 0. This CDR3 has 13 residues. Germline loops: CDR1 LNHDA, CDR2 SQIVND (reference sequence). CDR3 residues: CASSGTGQETQYF. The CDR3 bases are TGTGCCAGTAGTGGGACAGGGCAAGAGACCCAGTACTTC. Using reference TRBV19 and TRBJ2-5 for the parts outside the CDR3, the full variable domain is DGGITQSPKYLFRKEGQNVTLSCEQNLNHDAMYWYRQDPGQGLRLIYYSQIVNDFQKGDIAEGYSVSREKKESFPLTVTSAQKNPTAFYLCASSGTGQETQYFGPGTRLLVL.

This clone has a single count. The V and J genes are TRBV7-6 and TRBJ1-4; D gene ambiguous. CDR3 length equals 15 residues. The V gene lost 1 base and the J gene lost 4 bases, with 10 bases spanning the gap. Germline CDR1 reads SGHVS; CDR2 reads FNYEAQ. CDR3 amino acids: CASSLEPGFNEKLFF. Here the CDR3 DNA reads TGTGCCAGCAGCTTAGAACCAGGCTTTAATGAAAAACTGTTTTTT.

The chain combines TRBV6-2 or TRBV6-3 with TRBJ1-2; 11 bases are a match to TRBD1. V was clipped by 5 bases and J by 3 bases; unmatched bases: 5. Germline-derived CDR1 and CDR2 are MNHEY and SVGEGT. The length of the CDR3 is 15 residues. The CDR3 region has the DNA TGTGCCAGCAGTACCCCGGGACAGGGGGACTATGGCTACACCTTC. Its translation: CASSTPGQGDYGYTF.

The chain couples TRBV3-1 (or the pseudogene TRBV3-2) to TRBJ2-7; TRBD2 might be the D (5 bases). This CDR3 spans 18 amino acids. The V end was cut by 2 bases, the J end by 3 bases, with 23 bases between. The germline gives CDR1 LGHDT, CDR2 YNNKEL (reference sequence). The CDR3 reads CASSQTDLYPKNLYEQYF. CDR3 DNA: TGTGCCAGCAGCCAAACGGACTTGTACCCAAAGAACCTCTACGAGCAGTACTTC.

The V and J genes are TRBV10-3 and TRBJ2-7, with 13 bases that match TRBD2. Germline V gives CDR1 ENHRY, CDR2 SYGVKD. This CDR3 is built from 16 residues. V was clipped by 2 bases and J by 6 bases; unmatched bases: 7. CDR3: CAISEPTSGRASEQYF. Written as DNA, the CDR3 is TGTGCCATCAGTGAGCCCACTAGCGGGAGGGCCAGCGAGCAGTACTTC.